The clone carrying this TCR beta chain appeared many times. The authors ran a second PCR of about 6 to 11 cycles using a sample-barcoded 5' primer and a J-beta primer mix. TCRdb called the 5' RACE reads again in MiXCR, with one record for every CDR3 protein. The sample shows approximately 800,000 distinct CDR3 sequences, more than 20% of them seen only once. These data are taken from a study of blood T cells in healthy people across ages. The sample also formed part of further work on T cells of mothers and their children.

The receptor's source is a boy younger than 18 in good health. Sequencing was performed on blood.

CDR3 in DNA: TGTGCCAGCTCATCCCCCGGGACAGGGGCTTACGAGCAGTACTTC. Its protein is CASSSPGTGAYEQYF. The rearrangement joins TRBV28 to TRBJ2-7, with 10 bases lining up with TRBD1. Germline V gives CDR1 MDHEN, CDR2 SYDVKM. The CDR3 loop spans 15 amino acids. The ends lost 8 bases at V and 4 bases at J; junction bases unmatched: 11.